These 30 T cell receptor beta chains share one sample of origin, sequenced in a study of blood T cell repertoires in COVID-19. This table comes from immunoSEQ multiplex PCR, and its TCRdb copy is limited to in-frame clones, with some not included. The sample contains about 260,000 clones, about nine tenths of which appear only once. Sequenced input: PBMCs or T cells enriched from blood (not recorded which). The source of these receptors is a young woman with acute COVID-19.

V gene TRBV27 combines with J gene TRBJ2-7, with D maybe TRBD1 (5 bases). V dropped 3 bases and J dropped 0 bases, with 15 bases sitting between them. The CDR3 spans 16 residues. Looked up from germline, CDR1 is MNHEY and CDR2 is SMNVEV (reference sequence). The chain's CDR3 is CASSFPQGPSSYEQYF. In DNA, the CDR3 is TGTGCCAGCAGTTTCCCTCAGGGCCCCAGCTCCTACGAGCAGTACTTC.

V is TRBV28 and J is TRBJ1-4; TRBD1 is a possible D gene (5 bases). V shed 4 bases and J shed 5 bases, with 14 bases lying between them. The CDR3 length is 15 residues. Germline CDR1 and CDR2: MDHEN and SYDVKM. CDR3 DNA sequence: TGTGCCAGCAGTTCAACGGGGGGGAAAAATGAAAAACTGTTTTTT. This encodes CASSSTGGKNEKLFF.

This rearrangement joins TRBV7-2 to TRBJ2-1; TRBD2 might be the D (6 bases). CDR1 SGHTA and CDR2 FQGNSA come from the germline V gene. The CDR3 is 14 residues long. Trimming left V 1 base short and J 5 bases short, with 9 bases between. CDR3 sequence: CASSLVVADNEQFF. In DNA, the CDR3 is TGTGCCAGCAGCTTAGTAGTAGCGGACAATGAGCAGTTCTTC.

The V gene is TRBV18, the J gene TRBJ1-4; D is undetermined. V was shortened by 3 bases and J by 7 bases, with 12 bases between the two germline ends. The CDR3 runs 14 residues. CDR1 is KGHSH and CDR2 is LQKENI in the germline V gene. CDR3: CASSPPMGSEKLFF. CDR3 in DNA: TGTGCCAGCTCACCGCCCATGGGGAGTGAAAAACTGTTTTTT.

The rearrangement links TRBV5-1 to TRBJ2-1, with D uncertain. CDR3 length: 13 residues. Germline CDR1 is SGHRS and CDR2 is YFSETQ. V was cut by 1 base and J by 5 bases, with 7 bases left in between. CDR3 amino acids: CASSLSQNNEQFF. In DNA, the CDR3 is TGCGCCAGCAGCTTGTCCCAGAACAATGAGCAGTTCTTC.

The rearrangement joins TRBV4-1 to TRBJ2-1, with a weak D call TRBD2 (5 bases). This CDR3 comprises 15 residues. V was shortened by 1 base and J by 6 bases, with 13 bases between the two germline ends. The germline V gene has CDR1 MGHRA and CDR2 YSYEKL. This CDR3 is CASSQGTGFRNEQFF. The CDR3 DNA follows: TGCGCCAGCAGCCAAGGGACTGGATTCCGCAATGAGCAGTTCTTC.

V and J are TRBV30 and TRBJ2-1; no firm D call. V lost 4 bases to trimming and J lost 7 bases, with 8 bases between them. The CDR3 totals 11 residues. Germline V gene data show CDR1 as GTSNPN and CDR2 as SVGIG (reference sequence). The CDR3 DNA follows: TGTGCCTGGACCTTGTCGAATGAGCAGTTCTTC. It encodes CAWTLSNEQFF.

This clone was detected once. This chain connects TRBV30 to TRBJ1-2; no reliable D call. This CDR3 has 13 residues. The germline CDR1 and CDR2 sequences are GTSNPN and SVGIG (reference sequence). Trimming removed 2 bases at V and 7 bases at J, with 14 bases between. The CDR3 nucleotides read TGTGCCTGGAGTAACGGGATAGAAGCTGGCTACACCTTC. It specifies CAWSNGIEAGYTF.

The rearrangement joins TRBV5-1 to TRBJ1-6; tentatively, D is TRBD1 (6 bases). The CDR3 extends over 14 amino acids. The germline V gene has CDR1 SGHRS and CDR2 YFSETQ. Trimming left V 5 bases short and J 5 bases short, with 11 bases between. CDR3 in amino acids: CASRGAADNSPLHF. DNA for the CDR3: TGCGCCAGCAGGGGGGCAGCCGATAATTCACCCCTCCACTTT. Using reference TRBV5-1 and TRBJ1-6 for the parts outside the CDR3, the full variable domain is KAGVTQTPRYLIKTRGQQVTLSCSPISGHRSVSWYQQTPGQGLQFLFEYFSETQRNKGNFPGRFSGRQFSNSRSEMNVSTLELGDSALYLCASRGAADNSPLHFGNGTRLTVT.

The genes are TRBV18 and TRBJ2-1; TRBD2 matches at 9 bases. The CDR3 has 16 amino acids. From germline, CDR1 is KGHSH and CDR2 LQKENI. The junction had 11 bases not matched to a gene; V was cut back by 4 bases and J by 7 bases. The CDR3 region is CASSRLLAGDLNEQFF. CDR3 nucleotide sequence: TGTGCCAGCTCACGACTACTAGCGGGCGACTTAAATGAGCAGTTCTTC.

The chain joins TRBV18 to TRBJ2-7, with TRBD2 matching over 12 bases. The germline gives CDR1 KGHSH, CDR2 LQKENI. V shed 3 bases, J shed 0 bases, and the junction held 3 bases outside the gene matches. This CDR3 is built from 16 residues. The CDR3 DNA reads as TGTGCCAGCTCACCGGGGACTAGCGGGTTCTCCTACGAGCAGTACTTC. Residues: CASSPGTSGFSYEQYF.

This clone showed up just a few times. The chain combines TRBV18 with TRBJ1-2; 9 nucleotides match TRBD1. In germline, CDR1 is KGHSH, CDR2 LQKENI. The V and J ends lost 3 bases and 5 bases, in that order; junction bases with no gene match: 4. The CDR3 covers 14 residues. CDR3 in amino acids: CASSPGQGRYGYTF. CDR3 nucleotide sequence: TGTGCCAGCTCACCCGGACAGGGGAGATATGGCTACACCTTC.

This clone was counted only a few times. The genes are TRBV28 and TRBJ1-3, with D maybe TRBD1 (5 bases). This CDR3 is 14 amino acids long. The V gene's germline CDR1 is MDHEN and CDR2 SYDVKM. Between the trimmed V and J ends, which lost 6 bases and 8 bases, there was a span of 17 bases. For the CDR3, the DNA is TGTGCCAGCAGGGACACTTTAAGGGGTGACACCATATATTTT. Translated, it gives CASRDTLRGDTIYF.

The chain uses TRBV28 and TRBJ2-7; TRBD2 matches 10 bases. This CDR3 has 15 amino acids. The germline CDR1 and CDR2 sequences are MDHEN and SYDVKM. The V and J ends lost 6 bases and 2 bases, in that order; junction bases with no gene match: 7. The CDR3 sequence: CASSTTGTSAYEQYF. In DNA, the CDR3 is TGTGCCAGCAGCACAACCGGGACTAGCGCCTACGAGCAGTACTTC.

The V gene is TRBV27, the J gene TRBJ2-5, with no clear D. CDR3 size: 14 residues. Germline loops: CDR1 MNHEY, CDR2 SMNVEV (reference sequence). V was clipped by 0 bases and J by 5 bases, with 10 bases between them. As DNA, the CDR3 is TGTGCCAGCAGTTTATCGTCCGAGAGGGAGACCCAGTACTTC. Residues: CASSLSSERETQYF.

The chain uses TRBV2 and TRBJ2-3; D possibly corresponds to TRBD2 (5 bases). The CDR3 has 15 amino acids. Germline lookup yields CDR1 SNHLY and CDR2 FYNNEI. Trimming shortened V by 6 bases and J by 0 bases, and 13 bases separated the two germline ends. The CDR3 bases are TGTGCCAGCAGACGACTACGAACTAGCACAGATACGCAGTATTTT. This codes for CASRRLRTSTDTQYF. The full variable domain, in which reference TRBV2 and TRBJ2-3 provide the parts outside the CDR3, is EPEVTQTPSHQVTQMGQEVILRCVPISNHLYFYWYRQILGQKVEFLVSFYNNEISEKSEIFDDQFSVERPDGSNFTLKIRSTKLEDSAMYFCASRRLRTSTDTQYFGPGTRLTVL.

The rearrangement uses TRBV7-2 and TRBJ2-7; 10 bases are shared with TRBD2. The CDR3 is 16 residues long. Trimming removed 5 bases from V and 0 bases from J; junction bases left unmatched: 7. Germline CDR1 and CDR2: SGHTA and FQGNSA. The CDR3 sequence is CASSELAGGSSYEQYF. The CDR3, as DNA: TGTGCCAGCAGCGAGTTAGCGGGAGGCTCCTCCTACGAGCAGTACTTC.

The chain employs TRBV7-3 and TRBJ2-7; 14 nucleotides line up with TRBD2. Trimming cost V 3 bases and J 3 bases; bases outside gene matches: 1. The CDR3 runs to 15 residues. Germline V gene lookup returns CDR1 SGHTA and CDR2 FQGTGA. The CDR3 sequence: CASSLGLAGDYEQYF. CDR3 coding DNA: TGTGCCAGCAGCTTGGGACTAGCGGGAGACTACGAGCAGTACTTC.

The V and J genes are TRBV19 and TRBJ1-1; D might be TRBD1 (6 bases). The V and J ends lost 7 bases and 6 bases respectively, with 12 bases between them. Germline V lookup: CDR1 LNHDA, CDR2 SQIVND (reference sequence). This CDR3 contains 12 residues. The DNA for the CDR3 is TGTGCCAGTACCTCGGGGGGCGCTGAAGCTTTCTTT. Its protein product is CASTSGGAEAFF.

This chain connects TRBV10-2 to TRBJ2-3; D is possibly TRBD1 (6 bases). CDR1 is WSHSY and CDR2 is SAAADI in the germline V gene. The V gene lost 10 bases and the J gene lost 1 base, with 18 bases spanning the gap. This CDR3 is built from 15 residues. CDR3 loop: CATRAGAIRTDTQYF. As DNA, the CDR3 is TGCGCCACACGGGCAGGGGCGATTCGCACAGATACGCAGTATTTT.

J is TRBJ2-1 and V is TRBV24-1, with 8 bases aligning to TRBD1. The CDR3 loop spans 17 amino acids. Germline trimming cut 4 bases from V and 6 bases from J; bases unmatched to any gene: 13. Per germline, CDR1 KGHDR and CDR2 SFDVKD. The CDR3 bases are TGTGCCACCAGTGACTGGACAGGGTCTGGGTACGGCAATGAGCAGTTCTTC. This gives the protein CATSDWTGSGYGNEQFF.

The V gene is TRBV25-1, the J gene TRBJ2-1; TRBD1 might be the D (6 bases). V was pared by 5 bases and J by 3 bases, with 23 bases between. CDR1 and CDR2 from the germline V gene are MGHDK and SYGVNS. CDR3 length: 18 amino acids. CDR3 DNA sequence: TGTGCCAGCAGTCAGACAAAGACGAACAGGGCCGGCTACAATGAGCAGTTCTTC. This gives the protein CASSQTKTNRAGYNEQFF. Full variable domain (outside the CDR3, taken from reference TRBV25-1 and TRBJ2-1): EADIYQTPRYLVIGTGKKITLECSQTMGHDKMYWYQQDPGMELHLIHYSYGVNSTEKGDLSSESTVSRIRTEHFPLTLESARPSHTSQYLCASSQTKTNRAGYNEQFFGPGTRLTVL.

J is TRBJ2-3 and V is TRBV29-1; 7 nucleotides align to TRBD2. CDR3 length: 16 amino acids. The trim removed 3 bases at V and 2 bases at J, leaving 11 bases unmatched. The germline CDR1 and CDR2 sequences are SQVTM and ANQGSEA. In DNA form, the CDR3 reads TGCAGCGTTGATAAAGCTAGCGGATCGTTCACAGATACGCAGTATTTT. Protein: CSVDKASGSFTDTQYF.

This clone was counted between two and nine times. The J gene is TRBJ1-4, the V gene TRBV18; 10 bases agree with TRBD1. Trimming cost V 3 bases and J 8 bases; bases outside gene matches: 12. Germline-derived CDR1 and CDR2 are KGHSH and LQKENI. CDR3 length: 17 residues. The CDR3 DNA reads TGTGCCAGCTCACCCCAAGGAGGTGGGACAGGGGTCGAAAAACTGTTTTTT. It is translated as CASSPQGGGTGVEKLFF.

The rearrangement uses TRBV5-8 and TRBJ2-1; 8 bases match TRBD2. From germline, CDR1 is SGHTS and CDR2 YDEGEE. V shed 0 bases and J 8 bases; nucleotides not matched to a gene: 10. CDR3 length: 16 residues. CDR3 nucleotides: TGTGCCAGCAGCTTGGGGTCGGGAGGGCCGGGCGATGAGCAGTTCTTC. Translation: CASSLGSGGPGDEQFF. Combining the CDR3 with reference TRBV5-8 and TRBJ2-1 gives the whole variable domain EAGVTQSPTHLIKTRGQQATLRCSPISGHTSVYWYQQALGLGLQFLLWYDEGEERNRGNFPPRFSGRQFPNYSSELNVNALELEDSALYLCASSLGSGGPGDEQFFGPGTRLTVL.

Regarding this clone: This same CDR3 is encoded by further DNA sequences in the sample. V and J are TRBV18 and TRBJ1-4; TRBD1 is a possible D gene (5 bases). The CDR3 runs 14 residues. V lost 1 base and J lost 4, with 7 bases in between. The germline gives CDR1 KGHSH, CDR2 LQKENI. The CDR3 sequence is CASSPRGDNEKLFF. CDR3 coding DNA: TGTGCCAGCTCACCACGGGGGGATAATGAAAAACTGTTTTTT.

The rearrangement links TRBV5-1 to TRBJ2-1; possibly TRBD1 for D (6 bases). Germline V gives CDR1 SGHRS, CDR2 YFSETQ. The CDR3 length is 17 residues. V was shortened by 4 bases and J by 2 bases, with 19 bases between the two germline ends. CDR3 DNA: TGCGCCAGCAGCCAAAGGGATCAGGGGCGAACCTACAATGAGCAGTTCTTC. Its protein is CASSQRDQGRTYNEQFF.

This clone showed up just once. The chain employs TRBV6-5 and TRBJ1-6, with 7 bases matching TRBD1. In germline, CDR1 is MNHEY, CDR2 SVGAGI. This CDR3 comprises 15 residues. V trimming: 2 bases; J trimming: 7 bases; junction bases outside the gene matches: 5. This chain's CDR3 is CASSYTTGDNSPLHF. CDR3 DNA: TGTGCCAGCAGTTACACAACAGGGGACAATTCACCCCTCCACTTT.

This chain uses TRBV6-5 with TRBJ2-7, with 8 bases lining up with TRBD1. J was trimmed by 4 bases and V by 6 bases; bases with no gene match: 11. CDR1 and CDR2 (germline): MNHEY, SVGAGI. There are 15 residues in the CDR3. The CDR3 nucleotides are TGTGCCAGCAGCCACATCCTAGACAGGGGTTACGAGCAGTACTTC. Protein sequence: CASSHILDRGYEQYF.

The sample holds a few counts of this clone. This sequence joins TRBV29-1 and TRBJ1-1; TRBD1 aligns across 11 bases. Germline assignment: CDR1 SQVTM and CDR2 ANQGSEA. The J segment lost 6 bases and the V segment lost 3 bases, leaving 6 bases of the junction unmatched. The CDR3 spans 14 residues. For the CDR3, the DNA is TGCAGCGTTGATGGGACAGGGGGTTCCGCTGAAGCTTTCTTT. This translates into CSVDGTGGSAEAFF.